This record looks at one T cell receptor (beta chain) sequence and its context. Its cognate antigen is unknown. The sample is drawn from a study of OX40 agonist ivuxolimab in advanced cancers. About the study: Patients got intravenous ivuxolimab at 0.01 to 10 mg/kg every 2 weeks. Study-wide results and limits: More expanded clones were seen, on average, in CD8+ T cells than in CD4+. Among the lowest peripheral clonal expansion occurred in 0.1-3.0 mg/kg partial responders.

Losses at the gene ends were 1 base for V and 4 bases for J; bases not matched to a gene: 10. Germline CDR1 is SGHDT and CDR2 is YYEEEE. The CDR3 extends over 16 amino acids. Sequencing was performed with immunoSEQ multiplex PCR; in TCRdb, only in-frame clones are kept and a portion is missing. The repertoire holds tens of thousands of clones, with under 95% as singletons. The material sequenced was CD4+ or CD8+ T cells sorted from blood, taken in a trial of the OX40 agonist ivuxolimab. The V call is TRBV5-6, the J call TRBJ2-5; the match to TRBD2 covers 7 bases. This TCR derives from an adult with an advanced solid tumor such as melanoma, head and neck, liver or kidney cancer. CDR3 coding DNA: TGTGCCAGCAGCTTGATGGCGGGGAGGGCGCGAGAGACCCAGTACTTC. It encodes CASSLMAGRARETQYF.